Listed below are T cell receptor beta chains from one sample, sequenced in a study of technical replicates of blood from several donors. Here immunoSEQ multiplex PCR was the method, and the copy in TCRdb shows in-frame clones only, minus some. The top ten hold 0.37% of the sample, which has about 82,000 clones, roughly 95% seen once. Sequenced: T cells isolated from PBMCs. The receptors were gathered from a human donor in good health. The CDR3 runs from the conserved cysteine through the conserved F or W. The order of the fields is J gene, V gene, clone size, D gene, CDR3 protein, CDR3 DNA. A D gene is named only where the DNA matches it firmly. Expanded clones are given a class, and other clones once, few, many or no size at all.

>TRBJ1-1|TRBV6-5|NA|TRBD1
CASSRTGRTEAFF
TGTGCCAGCAGTAGGACAGGGAGAACTGAAGCTTTCTTT
>TRBJ2-7|TRBV7-2|NA|TRBD2
CASSLARDYHRYEQYF
TGTGCCAGCAGCTTAGCGCGGGACTATCACCGTTACGAGCAGTACTTC
>TRBJ2-7|TRBV28|NA|TRBD1
CASSRTGTGSYEQYF
TGTGCCAGCAGTCGTACCGGGACAGGGTCCTACGAGCAGTACTTC
>TRBJ1-5|TRBV19|NA|TRBD1
CASTTTGGNQPQHF
TGTGCCAGCACTACTACAGGGGGCAATCAGCCCCAGCATTTT
>TRBJ1-2|TRBV5-1|NA|NA
CASSLDGGDAGGYTF
TGCGCCAGCAGCTTGGATGGGGGGGACGCGGGTGGCTACACCTTC
>TRBJ2-1|TRBV29-1|NA|NA
CSVVSRGHSYNEQFF
TGCAGCGTTGTTTCTCGCGGTCATTCCTACAATGAGCAGTTCTTC
>TRBJ1-4|TRBV5-6|NA|TRBD1
CASSSGTGREKLFF
TGTGCCAGCAGCTCCGGGACAGGCCGTGAAAAACTGTTTTTT
>TRBJ2-1|TRBV5-4|NA|NA
CASSGLAANNEQFF
TGTGCCAGCAGCGGGTTAGCGGCAAACAATGAGCAGTTCTTC
>TRBJ2-5|TRBV9|NA|NA
CASSVTRTGETQYF
TGTGCCAGCAGCGTAACTAGAACGGGAGAGACCCAGTACTTC
>TRBJ2-5|TRBV7-6|NA|NA
CASSPGETQYF
TGTGCCAGCAGCCCCGGAGAGACCCAGTACTTC
>TRBJ1-1|TRBV5-1|NA|NA
CASQDFFGNTEAFF
TGCGCCAGCCAAGACTTTTTTGGGAACACTGAAGCTTTCTTT
>TRBJ2-7|TRBV6-1|NA|NA
CASSEGLAPTYEQYF
TGTGCCAGCAGTGAAGGGCTAGCGCCCACCTACGAGCAGTACTTC
>TRBJ1-1|TRBV30|NA|TRBD1
CAWSPRDRVFYRTEAFF
TGTGCCTGGAGTCCCCGGGACAGGGTATTTTATAGGACTGAAGCTTTCTTT
>TRBJ1-4|TRBV30|once|TRBD1
CAWSPTGVREKLFF
TGTGCCTGGAGTCCGACAGGGGTCCGTGAAAAACTGTTTTTT
>TRBJ2-1|TRBV7-2|once|NA
CASSLQGWGGNEQFF
TGTGCCAGCAGTCTACAGGGATGGGGTGGAAATGAGCAGTTCTTC
>TRBJ1-2|TRBV19|NA|TRBD1
CASTARGGTGGEVIYGYTF
TGTGCCAGTACCGCCCGAGGGGGGACAGGGGGCGAGGTGATCTATGGCTACACCTTC
>TRBJ2-1|TRBV29-1|NA|NA
CSVVGGAYNEQFF
TGCAGCGTTGTGGGGGGGGCTTACAATGAGCAGTTCTTC
>TRBJ2-1|TRBV27|NA|TRBD2
CASSFGAGGGEQFF
TGTGCCAGCAGTTTCGGAGCGGGAGGGGGTGAGCAGTTCTTC
>TRBJ2-7|TRBV4-1|NA|TRBD2
CASSQILLAGSREQYF
TGCGCCAGCAGCCAGATCCTACTAGCGGGATCAAGGGAGCAGTACTTC
>TRBJ1-4|TRBV18|NA|TRBD1
CASSPGRGEEKLFF
TGTGCCAGCTCACCGGGCAGGGGGGAAGAAAAACTGTTTTTT
>TRBJ2-5|TRBV4-3|NA|TRBD1
CASSQDWEGQGQETQYF
TGCGCCAGCAGCCAAGATTGGGAAGGACAGGGCCAAGAGACCCAGTACTTC
>TRBJ1-5|TRBV19|NA|NA
CASRHNQGNQPQHF
TGTGCCAGTAGACACAATCAGGGGAATCAGCCCCAGCATTTT
>TRBJ1-1|TRBV6-1|NA|TRBD1
CASSEVTGDTEAFF
TGTGCCAGCAGTGAAGTGACAGGGGACACTGAAGCTTTCTTT
>TRBJ2-1|TRBV5-4|NA|NA
CASSFYTSYNEQFF
TGTGCCAGCAGCTTTTACACCAGTTACAATGAGCAGTTCTTC
>TRBJ2-1|TRBV25-1|NA|TRBD1
CASSERGTGAGEQFF
TGTGCCAGCAGTGAGCGAGGAACAGGGGCGGGTGAGCAGTTCTTC
>TRBJ2-7|TRBV6-1|few|TRBD1
CASSVNPGQRYEQYF
TGTGCCAGCAGTGTGAATCCGGGACAGCGCTACGAGCAGTACTTC
>TRBJ2-6|TRBV7-8|NA|TRBD1
CASTSVQGAGGANVLTF
TGTGCCAGCACCTCCGTACAGGGGGCAGGTGGGGCCAACGTCCTGACTTTC
>TRBJ1-2|TRBV10-3|NA|TRBD1
CAISEFAGTDRGYTF
TGTGCCATCAGTGAATTCGCAGGGACAGATCGTGGCTACACCTTC
>TRBJ2-3|TRBV11-2|NA|NA
CASSLVQVDTQYF
TGTGCCAGCAGCTTAGTTCAGGTAGATACGCAGTATTTT
>TRBJ1-5|TRBV5-6|NA|NA
CASSRGPSNQPQHF
TGTGCCAGCAGCAGGGGTCCGAGCAATCAGCCCCAGCATTTT
>TRBJ1-1|TRBV7-9|NA|TRBD1
CASSPQGADRNTEAFF
TGTGCCAGCAGCCCTCAGGGGGCCGACCGTAACACTGAAGCTTTCTTT
>TRBJ1-1|TRBV19|NA|NA
CASSNTEGTEAFF
TGTGCCAGTAGTAACACAGAGGGAACTGAAGCTTTCTTT
>TRBJ2-7|TRBV2|NA|TRBD2
CASSRLAGEEQYF
TGTGCCAGCAGCCGGCTAGCGGGAGAAGAGCAGTACTTC
>TRBJ1-3|TRBV5-8|NA|TRBD1
CASSWGTGSGNTIYF
TGTGCCAGCAGCTGGGGGACAGGGTCTGGAAACACCATATATTTT
>TRBJ2-1|TRBV30|NA|TRBD2
CASSSGRIYEQFF
TGTGCCTCTTCTAGCGGGAGGATCTATGAGCAGTTCTTC
>TRBJ1-1|TRBV25-1|NA|NA
CASSEYRTGAEAFF
TGTGCCAGCAGTGAATACAGGACGGGGGCTGAAGCTTTCTTT
>TRBJ1-4|TRBV19|NA|NA
CASLAAATNEKLFF
TGTGCCAGTCTTGCGGCAGCAACTAATGAAAAACTGTTTTTT
>TRBJ2-7|TRBV7-3|NA|NA
CASSQTGRGSYEQYF
TGTGCCAGCAGTCAAACAGGTCGCGGTAGCTACGAGCAGTACTTC
>TRBJ2-1|TRBV7-9|NA|NA
CASSPRRGVNEQFF
TGTGCCAGCAGCCCGCGGCGGGGTGTCAATGAGCAGTTCTTC
>TRBJ2-1|TRBV27|NA|NA
CASSLFVSNEQFF
TGTGCCAGCAGTCTGTTCGTCTCCAATGAGCAGTTCTTC
>TRBJ1-1|TRBV6-4|NA|NA
CASSASVNTEAFF
TGTGCCAGCAGTGCCTCCGTGAACACTGAAGCTTTCTTT
>TRBJ1-2|TRBV11-3|NA|TRBD1
CASSLEGRTGAYGYTF
TGTGCCAGCAGCTTAGAGGGGAGGACAGGGGCCTATGGCTACACCTTC
>TRBJ2-5|TRBV7-6|NA|TRBD1
CASSFDRGRETQYF
TGTGCCAGCAGCTTTGACAGGGGGAGAGAGACCCAGTACTTC
>TRBJ1-2|TRBV4-3|NA|NA
CASSPARAYGYTF
TGCGCCAGCAGCCCGGCCAGGGCCTATGGCTACACCTTC
>TRBJ1-2|TRBV9|NA|TRBD1
CASSVGQGIGGYTF
TGTGCCAGCAGCGTAGGACAGGGAATAGGGGGCTACACCTTC
>TRBJ2-7|TRBV27|once|NA
CASIGGPYEQYF
TGTGCCAGCATTGGAGGGCCCTACGAGCAGTACTTC
>TRBJ2-4|TRBV29-1|NA|NA
CSVVTVAKNIQYF
TGCAGCGTTGTTACGGTGGCCAAAAACATTCAGTACTTC
>TRBJ1-4|TRBV6-5|NA|NA
CASREGRERGKLFF
TGTGCCAGCCGCGAGGGACGGGAGAGAGGAAAACTGTTTTTT
>TRBJ2-1|TRBV7-2|NA|NA
CASSFGASYNEQFF
TGTGCCAGCAGCTTTGGGGCCTCCTACAATGAGCAGTTCTTC
>TRBJ1-5|TRBV6-6|once|TRBD1
CASSTGQGINQPQHF
TGTGCCAGCAGTACGGGACAGGGGATCAATCAGCCCCAGCATTTT
>TRBJ2-5|TRBV13|NA|TRBD1
CASSSTGGETQYF
TGTGCCAGCAGCTCCACAGGGGGGGAGACCCAGTACTTC
>TRBJ1-4|TRBV14|NA|NA
CASSRLAGTNEKLFF
TGTGCCAGCAGCCGCCTGGCTGGAACTAATGAAAAACTGTTTTTT
>TRBJ1-5|TRBV29-1|few|TRBD1
CSVEDGQGDQPQHF
TGCAGCGTTGAAGATGGACAGGGTGACCAGCCCCAGCATTTT
>TRBJ2-3|TRBV15|NA|TRBD2
CATSRTSGSTDTQYF
TGTGCCACCAGCAGGACTAGCGGGAGCACAGATACGCAGTATTTT
>TRBJ2-1|TRBV6-5|NA|TRBD2
CASSLVAGNEQFF
TGTGCCAGCAGTCTCGTAGCGGGGAATGAGCAGTTCTTC
>TRBJ2-1|TRBV9|NA|NA
CASSQYGASLNEQFF
TGTGCCAGCAGTCAATATGGGGCTAGTCTCAATGAGCAGTTCTTC
>TRBJ1-2|TRBV27|NA|NA
CASSPRGNYGHTF
TGTGCCAGCAGCCCCAGAGGTAACTATGGCCACACCTTC